The rows below give T cell receptor beta chains drawn from one sample of a study of T-cell memory formation after mild COVID-19. TCRdb reprocessed the 5' RACE reads via MiXCR and lists one record per CDR3 protein. Of about 110,000 distinct CDR3 sequences listed, 18% were seen once; the top ten hold over 4.5%. The sequenced sample was PBMCs or a T cell subset sorted from them (not recorded which). The receptors stem from a man aged 18 to 35 who had mild COVID-19 (a few samples of this study predate the infection). Cell type and time point are not known. CDR3s leave out the opening cysteine and the closing phenylalanine or tryptophan. The D gene is left open where the match is weak.

TRBD2,TRBV7-2,ASSFSRGASDTQY
NA,TRBV5-1,ASSLEGGPVTGELF
TRBD2,TRBV29-1,SVEGTSKYTQY
TRBD1,TRBV5-1,ASSSGQGGDYGYT
NA,TRBV7-2,ASRKRGTDTQY
NA,TRBV7-2,ASSGRSTGPGNTIY
NA,TRBV3-1,ASSRQTLGSPLH
TRBD2,TRBV9,ASSVGASGGGELF
NA,TRBV9,ASSPRLQRGAGEQF
NA,TRBV6-5,ASSYSMTGNQPQH
NA,TRBV4-1,ASSQDLIGVGNTEAF
NA,TRBV27,ASSLSFRDTQY
NA,TRBV5-1,ASSMSRDWKTLSDTQY
NA,TRBV7-6,ASSFQAGETQY
NA,TRBV4-2,ASSSDVRSGANVLT
NA,TRBV4-3,ASSLGHGTQY
NA,TRBV12-3/TRBV12-4,ASSLDSQDLPYT
NA,TRBV24-1,ATSDGASSTDTQY
NA,TRBV5-1,ASSPREGYGYT
TRBD1,TRBV25-1,ASSLPRDSGQGDQETQY
NA,TRBV7-7,ASSYGPVGGEQF
TRBD1,TRBV28,ASSPEAHGTGGSYGYT